A single sample is the source of the 26 T cell receptor beta chains below, sequenced in a study of siplizumab effects on memory and regulatory T cells. Method: immunoSEQ multiplex PCR; TCRdb's copy keeps in-frame clones and lacks some. The table has 100,000 to 110,000 clones, around 90% seen once. The specimen sequenced was CD4+ T cells sorted from blood. These receptors originate from a human donor in good health.

This clone was counted only a few times. The chain combines TRBV7-3 with TRBJ1-6, with 10 bases lining up with TRBD1. V was clipped by 2 bases and J by 10 bases; unmatched bases: 5. CDR3 length: 15 residues. The germline gives CDR1 SGHTA, CDR2 FQGTGA. The CDR3 reads CASSLWGQGRSPLHF. The CDR3 nucleotides read TGTGCCAGCAGCTTATGGGGACAGGGGAGGTCACCCCTCCACTTT.

This clone came up a few times. The V gene is TRBV9, the J gene TRBJ2-1, with TRBD1 as a possible D gene (5 bases). The ends were cut back, 3 bases at V and 4 bases at J, with 17 bases in the middle. From germline, CDR1 is SGDLS and CDR2 YYNGEE. The CDR3 sequence is 16 residues long. As DNA, the CDR3 is TGTGCCAGCAGCGGTCTGGGGCCCCCAGAATACAATGAGCAGTTCTTC. This encodes CASSGLGPPEYNEQFF.

The chain employs TRBV5-6 and TRBJ1-2, with a possible D match to TRBD1 (6 bases). This CDR3 contains 17 residues. Looked up from germline, CDR1 is SGHDT and CDR2 is YYEEEE. The V end was cut by 2 bases, the J end by 0 bases, with 17 bases between. The CDR3 sequence is CASSFWGPGHTNYGYTF. The CDR3 nucleotides read TGTGCCAGCAGCTTCTGGGGGCCCGGTCACACTAACTATGGCTACACCTTC.

This sequence joins TRBV11-1 and TRBJ2-7; D is perhaps TRBD1 (6 bases). Germline lookup yields CDR1 SGHAT and CDR2 FQDESV (reference sequence). The CDR3 runs 16 residues. Trimming pared 0 bases from V and 4 bases from J, leaving 16 bases between. The CDR3 is CASSLATGGQGYEQYF. The DNA for the CDR3 is TGTGCCAGCAGCTTAGCGACAGGTGGCCAAGGGTACGAGCAGTACTTC. The full variable domain, completed using reference TRBV11-1 and TRBJ2-7, is EAEVAQSPRYKITEKSQAVAFWCDPISGHATLYWYRQILGQGPELLVQFQDESVVDDSQLPKDRFSAERLKGVDSTLKIQPAELGDSAMYLCASSLATGGQGYEQYFGPGTRLTVT.

This chain uses TRBV9 with TRBJ2-2; 9 bases agree with TRBD1. V dropped 0 bases and J dropped 6; count of bases not matched to a gene: 3. CDR1 is SGDLS, CDR2 YYNGEE, per germline. The CDR3 sequence is 15 residues long. The CDR3 protein is CASSVVGQGPGELFF. CDR3 DNA sequence: TGTGCCAGCAGCGTAGTGGGACAGGGTCCCGGGGAGCTGTTTTTT.

In this sample, this clone turned up once. V is TRBV5-5 and J is TRBJ2-5, with D possibly TRBD1 on 6 matching bases. Trimming removed 4 bases at V and 4 bases at J, with 11 bases between. Germline V CDR1 and CDR2: SGHKS, YYEKEE (reference sequence). The CDR3 sequence is 13 residues long. In nucleotides, the CDR3 is TGTGCCAGCAGCCGCGCCAGGGGAGAGACCCAGTACTTC. Residues: CASSRARGETQYF.

This clone was observed once. The chain recombines TRBV18 with TRBJ1-5, with D tentatively TRBD1 (5 bases). CDR1 and CDR2 (germline): KGHSH, LQKENI. The CDR3 consists of 17 residues. V was pared by 3 bases and J by 0 bases, with 15 bases between. The DNA for the CDR3 is TGTGCCAGCTCACCGACCTTAGGGGATTATAGCAATCAGCCCCAGCATTTT. It translates to CASSPTLGDYSNQPQHF.

The chain combines TRBV5-1 with TRBJ1-1; the match to TRBD1 covers 10 bases. Germline values: CDR1 SGHRS, CDR2 YFSETQ. The trim removed 4 bases at V and 4 bases at J, leaving 4 bases unmatched. The CDR3 contains 14 residues. CDR3 region: CASSPGDRGTEAFF. In DNA, the CDR3 is TGCGCCAGCAGCCCTGGGGACAGGGGCACTGAAGCTTTCTTT.

V usage is TRBV19 and J usage is TRBJ1-6; 7 nucleotides agree with TRBD1. The CDR3 sequence is 17 residues long. V trimming: 0 bases; J trimming: 6 bases; junction bases outside the gene matches: 8. Germline V gene sequence: CDR1 LNHDA, CDR2 SQIVND (reference sequence). The CDR3 is CASSIDRWGQPNSPLHF. CDR3 nucleotides: TGTGCCAGTAGTATAGATCGATGGGGACAGCCTAATTCACCCCTCCACTTT. The complete variable domain, with remaining parts taken from reference TRBV19 and TRBJ1-6, reads DGGITQSPKYLFRKEGQNVTLSCEQNLNHDAMYWYRQDPGQGLRLIYYSQIVNDFQKGDIAEGYSVSREKKESFPLTVTSAQKNPTAFYLCASSIDRWGQPNSPLHFGNGTRLTVT.

The chain uses TRBV12-5 and TRBJ2-3; D is uncertain. This CDR3 has 13 amino acids. Deletions cut 3 bases from V and 5 bases from J, with 9 bases between. The germline V gene has CDR1 LGHNT and CDR2 FRNRAP. CDR3 sequence: CASGLSSLDTQYF. The CDR3 DNA follows: TGTGCTAGTGGTTTATCCTCGTTAGATACGCAGTATTTT.

This clone has only one observation. The chain employs TRBV6-6 and TRBJ1-3; no clear D. The V and J ends lost 10 bases and 2 bases respectively, with 12 bases between them. In germline, CDR1 is MNHNY, CDR2 SVGAGI (reference sequence). This CDR3 contains 13 residues. DNA of the CDR3: TGTGCCACTAAACCCGGGGCTGGAAACACCATATATTTT. The encoded protein is CATKPGAGNTIYF.

The V call is TRBV14, the J call TRBJ2-7; D ambiguous. The CDR3 sequence is 12 residues long. Germline V gene sequence: CDR1 SGHDN, CDR2 FVKESK. Trimming shortened V by 6 bases and J by 1 base, and 7 bases separated the two germline ends. In DNA form, the CDR3 reads TGTGCCAGCAGTCGAGGATCCTACGAGCAGTACTTC. Encoded protein: CASSRGSYEQYF.

Comments on this clone: Other DNA sequences in this specimen translate into the identical CDR3. V gene TRBV6-5 combines with J gene TRBJ2-7; 12 bases fit TRBD1. Germline CDR1 and CDR2: MNHEY and SVGAGI. CDR3 length: 15 amino acids. Trimming at V came to 2 bases and at J to 4 bases, leaving 3 bases not matched to a gene. CDR3 loop: CASSYRDRGHYEQYF. Here the CDR3 DNA reads TGTGCCAGCAGTTACCGGGACAGGGGGCATTACGAGCAGTACTTC.

This clone showed up just once. This chain links TRBV28 with TRBJ2-3, with a weak D call TRBD2 (5 bases). The CDR3 contains 14 residues. Germline V lookup: CDR1 MDHEN, CDR2 SYDVKM. Deletions cut 7 bases from V and 5 bases from J, with 16 bases between. CDR3 DNA: TGTGCCAGCACCTCCACAAGGGCGGGAGATACGCAGTATTTT. Translated, it gives CASTSTRAGDTQYF.

J is TRBJ2-1 and V is TRBV15, with TRBD2 matching over 15 bases. CDR1 is LNHNV, CDR2 YYDKDF, per germline (reference sequence). This CDR3 region has 17 residues. With 8 bases clipped from V and 0 bases from J, the junction kept 5 bases outside the gene matches. CDR3 region: CATSGLAGGPSYNEQFF. CDR3 DNA sequence: TGTGCCACCTCCGGACTAGCGGGGGGGCCCTCCTACAATGAGCAGTTCTTC.

This chain connects TRBV23-1 to TRBJ2-5; D is undetermined. TRBV23-1 falls under the ORF class, with uncertain function. The V end was cut by 3 bases, the J end by 5 bases, with 10 bases between. The CDR3 totals 13 residues. The DNA of the CDR3 is TGCGCCAGCAGTCAGCCCCCCCGGGAGACCCAGTACTTC. Translating it yields CASSQPPRETQYF.

DNA of the CDR3: TGCGCCAGCAGCCTGACAGATTATAGCAATCAGCCCCAGCATTTT. Translating it yields CASSLTDYSNQPQHF. The chain joins TRBV4-1 to TRBJ1-5; weak D call: TRBD1 (5 bases). V lost 4 bases to trimming and J lost 0 bases, with 10 bases between them. The CDR3 spans 15 residues. Looked up from germline, CDR1 is MGHRA and CDR2 is YSYEKL.

The genes are TRBV28 and TRBJ1-3, with 9 bases matching TRBD1. In germline, CDR1 is MDHEN, CDR2 SYDVKM. The CDR3 covers 17 residues. Trimming took 8 bases from V and 4 from J; bases not matched to a gene: 15. The DNA of the CDR3 is TGTGCCAGCGGACAGGGGCTGCGGGGGCGGAAAGGAAACACCATATATTTT. Amino acids: CASGQGLRGRKGNTIYF.

This chain uses TRBV11-2 with TRBJ1-2, with a possible D match to TRBD1 (6 bases). This CDR3 has 12 amino acids. Germline V CDR1 and CDR2: SGHAT, FQNNGV. The V gene lost 6 bases and the J gene lost 3 bases, with 8 bases spanning the gap. The CDR3 spells CASRRGYYGYTF. As DNA, the CDR3 is TGTGCCAGCAGGAGGGGGTACTATGGCTACACCTTC. Combining the CDR3 with reference TRBV11-2 and TRBJ1-2 gives the whole variable domain EAGVAQSPRYKIIEKRQSVAFWCNPISGHATLYWYQQILGQGPKLLIQFQNNGVVDDSQLPKDRFSAERLKGVDSTLKIQPAKLEDSAVYLCASRRGYYGYTFGSGTRLTVV.

The rearrangement uses TRBV18 and TRBJ2-3; D may match TRBD1 or TRBD2 (5 bases each). The length of the CDR3 is 17 residues. CDR1 is KGHSH and CDR2 is LQKENI in the germline V gene. V lost 2 bases, J lost 0 bases, and 15 bases lay in between. DNA of the CDR3: TGTGCCAGCTCACCAGTGGTCCGGGGCCGAAGCACAGATACGCAGTATTTT. It encodes CASSPVVRGRSTDTQYF.

V gene TRBV7-3 combines with J gene TRBJ2-6, with 9 bases aligning to TRBD1. This CDR3 is 21 amino acids long. V lost 2 bases to trimming and J lost 1 base; unmatched junction nucleotides: 15. The germline CDR1 and CDR2 sequences are SGHTA and FQGTGA. The CDR3 is CASSLSSSFTGGKSGANVLTF. In DNA form, the CDR3 reads TGTGCCAGCAGCTTATCGTCGTCATTTACAGGGGGCAAATCTGGGGCCAACGTCCTGACTTTC. Variable domain in full (rest from reference TRBV7-3 and TRBJ2-6): GAGVSQTPSNKVTEKGKYVELRCDPISGHTALYWYRQSLGQGPEFLIYFQGTGAADDSGLPNDRFFAVRPEGSVSTLKIQRTERGDSAVYLCASSLSSSFTGGKSGANVLTFGAGSRLTVL.

Points on this clone: The CDR3 carries no conserved terminal phenylalanine or tryptophan, so it likely arises from a read error. V and J are TRBV11-2 and TRBJ1-5; tentatively, D is TRBD1 (5 bases). Trimming took off 5 bases at V and 9 bases at J, with 17 bases between the two ends. This CDR3 comprises 14 residues. Germline lookup yields CDR1 SGHAT and CDR2 FQNNGV. CDR3 coding DNA: TGTGCCAGCAGCACTCAGGGTGAGCTTGGGCCCCAGCATCTT. Amino acids: CASSTQGELGPQHL.

This clone was counted a single time. The chain recombines TRBV15 with TRBJ2-3; 7 nucleotides match TRBD2. V shed 3 bases and J 8 bases; nucleotides not matched to a gene: 14. Germline CDR1 is LNHNV and CDR2 is YYDKDF (reference sequence). The CDR3 is 16 amino acids. This CDR3 is CATSRAGTQGGGTQYF. DNA of the CDR3: TGTGCCACCAGCAGGGCCGGGACGCAAGGCGGGGGTACGCAGTATTTT. Full variable domain (remainder filled in from reference TRBV15 and TRBJ2-3): DAMVIQNPRYQVTQFGKPVTLSCSQTLNHNVMYWYQQKSSQAPKLLFHYYDKDFNNEADTPDNFQSRRPNTSFCFLDIRSPGLGDTAMYLCATSRAGTQGGGTQYFGPGTRLTVL.

The chain combines TRBV30 with TRBJ1-6; 10 bases are shared with TRBD1. The CDR3 is 14 amino acids. Per the germline V gene, CDR1 is GTSNPN and CDR2 is SVGIG (reference sequence). With 4 bases clipped from V and 9 bases from J, the junction kept 6 bases outside the gene matches. The CDR3 DNA follows: TGTGCCTGGAACCCGGGACAGGGGAGTTCACCCCTCCACTTT. Translating it yields CAWNPGQGSSPLHF.

The chain links TRBV5-6 to TRBJ1-2; 8 nucleotides match TRBD1. CDR1 is SGHDT and CDR2 is YYEEEE in the germline V gene. There are 13 residues in the CDR3. J lost 7 bases, V lost 2 bases, and 4 bases had no gene match. The CDR3 coding sequence is TGTGCCAGCAGCTTCCCAGGGGGCAGTGGCTACACCTTC. Translated, it gives CASSFPGGSGYTF.

Concerning this clone itself: The same CDR3 can be traced to other DNA sequences in this sample. The V gene is TRBV6-5, the J gene TRBJ1-2; 8 bases match TRBD1. Germline CDR1 is MNHEY and CDR2 is SVGAGI. This CDR3 is 15 amino acids long. V was clipped by 6 bases and J by 4 bases; unmatched bases: 10. The CDR3 spells CASSQGQVFTYGYTF. DNA for the CDR3: TGTGCCAGCAGCCAGGGACAGGTGTTTACCTATGGCTACACCTTC.